This T cell receptor beta chain is drawn from a study of blood T cells in healthy people across ages (dated by TCRdb to about 2015). About the full investigation: Template switching captured roughly one uniquely barcoded TCR beta cDNA molecule per two T cells in model experiments. To track age-related changes in TCR beta repertoire diversity, the study relied on deep sequencing normalized with unique cDNA molecular identifiers. Four age groups were formed from the donors: young (average 16 years), middle-aged (approximately 39), aged (roughly 56) and long-lived (approximately 78). To avoid experimental bias, donors of different ages were distributed randomly across sequencing lanes. Two additional independent replicas of 1 million unique cDNA reads from the same blood draw were analyzed for two donors (one aged 18 to 30 and one aged 80 or older). Here is what the overall study found, with its caveats: Observed TCR beta diversity per million T cells fell roughly linearly with age, and a significant reduction was already apparent by age about 38. Conclusive comparison of naive and antigen-experienced compartments was prevented by the profiling of bulk unsorted PBMCs. Estimates of total diversity based on one million sequenced T cells were considered lower bounds and underestimates. The CMV infection status of donors was not known, potentially confounding age-related changes in expanded clonotypes. There was a strong correlation between observed TCR beta diversity and the percentage of naive T cells measured by flow cytometry. Compared with the aged group, the long-lived group had more naive CD4+ T cells, fewer expanded clones and increased TCR diversity, a pattern suggesting age selection.

Library method: 5' RACE. TCRdb lists the instrument as Illumina HiSeq 2500. A second PCR of roughly 7 to 12 cycles was performed with a sample-barcoded 5' primer and a J-beta primer mix. Each TCR beta cDNA molecule received a unique molecular identifier from a template-switch 5' adaptor carrying 12 random nucleotides. At least 3 million CDR3-containing paired-end reads were obtained from each sample. First-strand cDNA was synthesized from all RNA with the Mint cDNA synthesis kit, primed by a TRBC-specific oligonucleotide. All cDNA was treated with uracil-DNA glycosylase and then went through a first 18-cycle PCR with the universal primers M1SS and BC2_uni_R. Per the source publication's procedure: For normalization, 1 million high-quality reads, each with a distinct molecular identifier, were randomly selected from each sample. Reads sharing molecular identifiers were discarded rather than binned into consensus sequences. MiTCR, with a Q25 quality threshold and the strictest error-elimination algorithm, was used for CDR3 identification, clonotype clustering and error correction. Lower-bound total TCR beta diversity was estimated with a nonparametric unseen species model using Euler transformation. In-frame beta chains were kept once TCRdb had trimmed the public reads at Q25 with fastp and called clones with MiXCR. Entries that share a CDR3 protein sequence are merged under the most common genes and DNA. What appears here as the V and J calls and clone size reflects TCRdb's work, not the paper's. This sample comprises fewer than 800,000 distinct CDR3 sequences, around 21% of them detected only once. The ten largest clones capture about 3.6% of the sample.

The donors were roughly 38 Caucasian individuals from Russia, aged roughly 6 to 100 years, who were systemically healthy. Each donor gave 8 to 10 milliliters of peripheral blood, drawn into EDTA-treated Vacutainer tubes. Ficoll-Paque density-gradient centrifugation was used to isolate PBMCs, with at least 7 million per sample. Total RNA was extracted from PBMCs with Trizol reagent, with at least 6 micrograms obtained per sample. For every donor, flow cytometry on a PBMC aliquot measured the percentage of naive CD45RAhigh/CD27high T cells. A word on this clonotype: Its target antigen remains unknown. No base quality information exists; no much larger clone differs at one position.

The CDR3 sequence holds 15 residues, the cysteine and phenylalanine included. Only the CDR3 portion is preserved as DNA: 45 bases, with reading frame beginning at the first base. CDR1 and CDR2, looked up from the germline V gene (reference sequence), are LGHDT and YNNKEL. V loses 5 bases at its end and J loses 1 base; junction bases beyond the gene matches: 3. The sequencing input was blood. The sequence was obtained from a man between 65 and 85 years old in good health. Recombination connected TRBV3-1 to TRBJ2-7, and TRBD2 aligns with 12 junction nucleotides. The CDR3 region has the sequence CASSSSGRDSYEQYF. Here is the DNA: TGTGCCAGCAGCTCTAGCGGGAGGGATTCCTACGAGCAGTACTTC.